This T cell receptor (beta chain) was sequenced in a study of T cell changes during pregnancy in multiple sclerosis. Libraries were prepared by immunoSEQ multiplex PCR; TCRdb keeps only in-frame clonotypes and omits some of them. The table includes about 130,000 clones, 95% to 98% detected once. The CDR3 length is 14 residues. J gave up 4 bases and V 4 bases, and 4 bases lay outside the gene matches. Germline V gene sequence: CDR1 SGHNT, CDR2 YYREEE (reference sequence). Sequenced material: peripheral blood, taken after pregnancy. The chain carries TRBV5-4 and TRBJ2-3, with 9 bases identical to TRBD2. This TCR derives from a female donor with multiple sclerosis, enrolled in a pregnancy study. The chain's CDR3 is CASSSAGGADTQYF. In nucleotides, the CDR3 is TGTGCCAGCAGCAGTGCGGGAGGGGCAGATACGCAGTATTTT.